This is a list of T cell receptor beta chains from one sample in a study of T cell repertoires in ileal Crohn's disease. Repertoires were generated with immunoSEQ multiplex PCR, while TCRdb's copy carries only in-frame clones and drops some. Here the sample spans 15,000 to 20,000 clones, 90% to 95% being singletons. Material: ileal tissue. These receptors all stem from an adult with Crohn's disease. Each CDR3 is given with its conserved first and last residue. Fields, in order: clone size, J gene, D gene, V gene, CDR3 protein, CDR3 DNA. A D gene is named only where the DNA matches it firmly. Part of the rows lack a size; the others show once, few, many or a class for expanded clones.

NA	TRBJ2-1	TRBD2	TRBV6-6	CASGIAGLARYNEQFF	TGTGCCAGCGGGATCGCAGGACTAGCGCGATACAATGAGCAGTTCTTC
NA	TRBJ2-5	TRBD2	TRBV11-2	CASSLGTSRETQYF	TGTGCCAGCAGCTTAGGGACTAGCAGGGAGACCCAGTACTTC
NA	TRBJ2-7	TRBD1	TRBV2	CASNGHRGLADEQYF	TGTGCCAGCAATGGGCACAGGGGGCTTGCGGACGAGCAGTACTTC
NA	TRBJ2-5	NA	TRBV5-1	CASSLVSAGVFGETQYF	TGCGCCAGCAGTCTGGTTAGTGCAGGGGTCTTTGGAGAGACCCAGTACTTC
NA	TRBJ2-7	NA	TRBV1	CTSSQTVLLLNSYEQYF	TGCACCAGCAGCCAAACCGTTCTCTTACTGAACTCCTACGAGCAGTACTTC
NA	TRBJ2-3	TRBD1	TRBV29-1	CSVPGTGGTDTQYF	TGCAGCGTCCCTGGGACAGGGGGAACAGATACGCAGTATTTT
NA	TRBJ2-7	TRBD2	TRBV27	CASSFSLADYYEQYF	TGTGCCAGCAGTTTCTCCCTAGCGGATTACTACGAGCAGTACTTC
once	TRBJ2-2	NA	TRBV7-9	CASSLTTGGELFF	TGTGCCAGCAGCTTGACGACTGGCGGGGAGCTGTTTTTT
NA	TRBJ2-3	NA	TRBV27	CASSLGRGGDTQYF	TGTGCCAGCAGTTTGGGGCGAGGAGGGGATACGCAGTATTTT
NA	TRBJ2-5	TRBD2	TRBV4-3	CASSQAAGEGETQYF	TGCGCCAGCAGCCAAGCGGCGGGGGAGGGGGAGACCCAGTACTTC
NA	TRBJ2-4	TRBD2	TRBV2	CASSRLAEANIQYF	TGTGCCAGCAGTCGACTAGCGGAAGCAAACATTCAGTACTTC
NA	TRBJ2-2	TRBD1	TRBV9	CASSVEAGGNTGELFF	TGTGCCAGCAGCGTAGAGGCAGGGGGCAACACCGGGGAGCTGTTTTTT
NA	TRBJ1-6	NA	TRBV11-1	CASSPGAWGVDSPLHF	TGTGCCAGCAGCCCTGGGGCGTGGGGCGTAGATTCACCCCTCCACTTT
NA	TRBJ1-4	NA	TRBV19	CASSPRRGGRVSDEKLFF	TGTGCCAGTAGTCCGCGGCGGGGGGGACGGGTATCGGATGAAAAACTGTTTTTT
NA	TRBJ1-6	NA	TRBV19	CASSMALDSPLHF	TGTGCCAGTAGTATGGCCCTTGATTCACCCCTCCACTTT
NA	TRBJ1-4	TRBD1	TRBV2	CASRSGQELFF	TGTGCCAGCAGGTCAGGACAGGAACTGTTTTTT